Listed below are T cell receptor beta chains from one sample, sequenced in a study of T cell repertoires in ileal Crohn's disease. Generated by immunoSEQ multiplex PCR, the TCRdb table keeps only in-frame clones and is missing some. The sample lists about 7,600 clones, 74% seen once, with approximately 8.2% in the top ten. Sequencing was performed on ileal tissue. The receptors originated from an adult with Crohn's disease. Each CDR3 is given with its conserved first and last residue. D genes are given only for firm matches. Size values are once, few and many counts, or a class for expanded clones, and some rows have none.

j_gene | v_gene | d_gene | abundance | CDR3nt | CDR3aa
TRBJ1-3 | TRBV5-6 | TRBD1 | - | TGTGCCAGCAGCTCGACAGGGCGAGGAAACACCATATATTTT | CASSSTGRGNTIYF
TRBJ1-1 | TRBV18 | TRBD1 | - | TGTGCCAGCTCACCAGGACAGGGGGTAGAAGCTTTCTTT | CASSPGQGVEAFF
TRBJ2-2 | TRBV27 | - | - | TGTGCCAGCAGTTTATCGGGCGGGACCGCCAGGAGCGGGGAGCTGTTTTTT | CASSLSGGTARSGELFF
TRBJ2-3 | TRBV7-8 | - | medium-sized | TGTGCCAGCAGCTTAGGGTCCTATGGGGGCGGGACTTTCGTGGATACGCAGTATTTT | CASSLGSYGGGTFVDTQYF
TRBJ1-1 | TRBV6-6 | - | - | TGTGCCAGCAGTACTACTCCGAGCACTGAAGCTTTCTTT | CASSTTPSTEAFF
TRBJ2-1 | TRBV28 | - | - | TGTGCCAGCAGTCCGGGCCATGAGCAGTTCTTC | CASSPGHEQFF
TRBJ2-5 | TRBV6-6 | TRBD1 | - | TGTGCCAGCACAGACTGGGGACAGGGGAAAGAGACCCAGTACTTC | CASTDWGQGKETQYF
TRBJ1-5 | TRBV19 | - | - | TGTGCCAGTAGTATACAGACTGGGCAGCCCCAGCATTTT | CASSIQTGQPQHF
TRBJ2-2 | TRBV4-1 | TRBD1 | few | TGCGCCAGCAGCCAAGTTGGGACAGGGGTCACCGGGGAGCTGTTTTTT | CASSQVGTGVTGELFF
TRBJ1-4 | TRBV7-9 | - | - | TGTGCCAGCGGGAGATGGCAGGGAAATGAAAAACTGTTTTTT | CASGRWQGNEKLFF
TRBJ1-2 | TRBV30 | - | - | TGTGCCTGGACCCGGGGGGGGAACTATGGCTACACCTTC | CAWTRGGNYGYTF
TRBJ2-7 | TRBV19 | TRBD1 | - | TGTGCCAGTAGTGCCGCCGGGACAGTGATCTACGAGCAGTACTTC | CASSAAGTVIYEQYF
TRBJ2-1 | TRBV5-6 | TRBD2 | - | TGTGCCAGCAGCTTGGAACTAGCGGGAGTCATTGAGCAGTTCTTC | CASSLELAGVIEQFF
TRBJ2-7 | TRBV7-8 | - | - | TGTGCCAGCAGCTTAGAAGGAGGCAGCTCCTACGAGCAGTACTTC | CASSLEGGSSYEQYF
TRBJ1-1 | TRBV7-9 | - | - | TGTGCCAGCAGCGATAGGGGGGGCGTAGAGTTT | CASSDRGGVEF
TRBJ1-3 | TRBV7-9 | - | few | TGTGCCAGCAGCTTAGCGCAACCAGGCTCTGGAAACACCATATATTTT | CASSLAQPGSGNTIYF
TRBJ2-7 | TRBV19 | TRBD2 | - | TGTGCCAGTAGTGCCCTAGCGGGGAGCTACGAGCAGTACTTC | CASSALAGSYEQYF
TRBJ2-7 | TRBV6-5 | - | few | TGTGCCAGCAGTTCACAGGGGAGGTACGAGCAGTACTTC | CASSSQGRYEQYF
TRBJ1-2 | TRBV7-3 | TRBD1 | - | TGTGCCAGCAGCTTAAGTCCAGGGGGCGCGTTCTATGGCTACACCTTC | CASSLSPGGAFYGYTF
TRBJ2-3 | TRBV19 | TRBD2 | - | TGTGCCAGTAGTATAAGTGGGACTAGCAGCACAGATACGCAGTATTTT | CASSISGTSSTDTQYF
TRBJ2-2 | TRBV4-2 | TRBD2 | - | TGTGCCAGCAGCCAAGCTGGACTAGCGGGAGGAAGCACCGGGGAGCTGTCTTTT | CASSQAGLAGGSTGELSF
TRBJ1-2 | TRBV4-3 | - | - | TGCGCCAGCAGCCAAGAGGTAGGGCCCCGGGCCGGCGGCTACACCTTC | CASSQEVGPRAGGYTF
TRBJ2-6 | TRBV9 | - | - | TGTGCCAGCAGCGATGGACGGGACGCCGCTCTAAAAGGGGCCAACGTCCTGACTTTC | CASSDGRDAALKGANVLTF
TRBJ2-1 | TRBV10-3 | TRBD2 | - | TGTGCCATCAGTGAGACGGGGCTAGCGGGAGCCAATGAGCAGTTCTTC | CAISETGLAGANEQFF
TRBJ2-7 | TRBV9 | - | - | TGTGCCAGCAGCGTAGGGGTAGGGACCTACGAGCAGTACTTC | CASSVGVGTYEQYF
TRBJ1-2 | TRBV15 | - | once | TGTGCCACCAGCGAGCGGGACACCAGCTATGGCTACACCTTC | CATSERDTSYGYTF
TRBJ1-5 | TRBV21-1 | - | - | TGTGCCAGCAGCAAAAGATCCGGGACAGGGGTTAATCAGCCCCAGCATTTT | CASSKRSGTGVNQPQHF
TRBJ1-1 | TRBV5-1 | - | - | TGCGCCAGCAGCTTGGAATCCAGGTCTGAAGCTTTCTTT | CASSLESRSEAFF
TRBJ2-2 | TRBV28 | TRBD1 | - | TGTGCCAGCAGCCGGCAGACAGGGGGCGCGACCGGGGAGCTGTTTTTT | CASSRQTGGATGELFF
TRBJ2-7 | TRBV7-3 | - | - | TGTGCCAGCAGCTTGTTTCCCCGCCCGTTATACGAGCAGTACTTC | CASSLFPRPLYEQYF
TRBJ2-3 | TRBV5-1 | - | - | TGCGCCAGCAGCTTCGCGTTGGATACGCAGTATTTT | CASSFALDTQYF
TRBJ1-1 | TRBV27 | TRBD1 | - | TGTGCCAGCAGTTCGGACAGGGTGATTACTGAAGCTTTCTTT | CASSSDRVITEAFF